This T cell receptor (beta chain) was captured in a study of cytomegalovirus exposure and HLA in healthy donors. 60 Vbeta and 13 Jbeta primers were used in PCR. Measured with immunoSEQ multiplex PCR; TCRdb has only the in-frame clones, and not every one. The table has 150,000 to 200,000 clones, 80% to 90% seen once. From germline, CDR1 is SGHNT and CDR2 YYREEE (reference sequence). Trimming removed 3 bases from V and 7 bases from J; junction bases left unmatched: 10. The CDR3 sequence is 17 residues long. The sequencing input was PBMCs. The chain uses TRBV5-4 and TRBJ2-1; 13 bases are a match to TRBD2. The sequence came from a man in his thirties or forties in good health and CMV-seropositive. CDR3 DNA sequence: TGTGCCAGCAGCTCTCCACTAGCGGGAGGGCCCGGGAATGAGCAGTTCTTC. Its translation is CASSSPLAGGPGNEQFF.